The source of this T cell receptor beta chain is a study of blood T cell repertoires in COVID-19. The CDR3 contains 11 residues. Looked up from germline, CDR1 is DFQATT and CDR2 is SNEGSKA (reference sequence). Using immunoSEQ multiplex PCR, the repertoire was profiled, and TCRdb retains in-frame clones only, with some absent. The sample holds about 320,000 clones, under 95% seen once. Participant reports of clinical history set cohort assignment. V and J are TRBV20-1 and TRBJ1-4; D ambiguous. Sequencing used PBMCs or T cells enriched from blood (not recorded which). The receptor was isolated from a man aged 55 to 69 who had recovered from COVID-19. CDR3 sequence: CLAEANEKLFF. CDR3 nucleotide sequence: TGCCTAGCGGAGGCTAATGAAAAACTGTTTTTT.